This TCR beta chain was identified during a study of post-analysis software for immune sequencing data. About the research overall: The patients showed relapsing-remitting, secondary progressive and progressive-relapsing multiple sclerosis courses.

General observations from the study: A significant reduction in normalized Chao1 diversity was observed in multiple sclerosis patients versus controls. In patients, TRBV5-6, TRBV5-1 and TRBV20-1 belonged to five TRBV segments found more frequently than in controls.

This CDR3 contains 17 residues. V was shortened by 0 bases and J by 0 bases, with 16 bases between the two germline ends. Per the germline V gene, CDR1 is SGHRS and CDR2 is YFSETQ. Unique molecular identifiers were carried by the TCR beta cDNA libraries. Each sample of roughly 0.95 to 10 million input T cells yielded about 500,000 cDNA molecules, so each molecule approximated one T cell. Each CDR3 protein gets one entry after TCRdb re-called the PCR reads with MiXCR. The sample consists of under 650,000 distinct CDR3 sequences, about 40% of them appearing once. Worth noting for this clonotype: Its specificity is unknown.

This sequence was found in a girl aged 10 to 17 with multiple sclerosis. The sample taken for sequencing was blood. This chain connects TRBV5-1 to TRBJ2-7; no clear D gene. The CDR3 region is CASSLGGWARSSYEQYF. CDR3 bases: TGCGCCAGCAGCTTGGGAGGTTGGGCAAGGAGCTCCTACGAGCAGTACTTC.